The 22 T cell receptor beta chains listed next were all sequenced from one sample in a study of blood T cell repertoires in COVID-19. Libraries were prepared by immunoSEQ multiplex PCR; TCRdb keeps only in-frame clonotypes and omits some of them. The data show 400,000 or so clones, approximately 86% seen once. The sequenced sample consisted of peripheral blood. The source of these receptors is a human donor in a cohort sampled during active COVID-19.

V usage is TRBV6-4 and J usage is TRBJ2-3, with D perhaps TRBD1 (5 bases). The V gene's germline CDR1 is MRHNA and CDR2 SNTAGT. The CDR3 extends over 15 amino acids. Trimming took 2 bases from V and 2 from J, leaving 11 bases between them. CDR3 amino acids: CASSDLGQFTDTQYF. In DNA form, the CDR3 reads TGTGCCAGCAGTGACCTAGGACAATTCACAGATACGCAGTATTTT.

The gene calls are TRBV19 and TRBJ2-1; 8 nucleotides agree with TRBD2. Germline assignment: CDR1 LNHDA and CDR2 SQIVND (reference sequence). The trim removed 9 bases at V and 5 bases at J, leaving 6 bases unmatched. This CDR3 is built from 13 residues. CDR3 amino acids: CARPSGSHNEQFF. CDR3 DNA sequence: TGTGCCAGACCTAGCGGGTCCCACAATGAGCAGTTCTTC.

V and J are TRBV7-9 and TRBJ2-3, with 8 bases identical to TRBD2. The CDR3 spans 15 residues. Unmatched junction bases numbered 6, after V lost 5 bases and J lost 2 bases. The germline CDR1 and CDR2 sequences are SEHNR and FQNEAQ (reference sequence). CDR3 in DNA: TGTGCCAGCAGCCCCGGGAGGGCCTCCACAGATACGCAGTATTTT. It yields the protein CASSPGRASTDTQYF.

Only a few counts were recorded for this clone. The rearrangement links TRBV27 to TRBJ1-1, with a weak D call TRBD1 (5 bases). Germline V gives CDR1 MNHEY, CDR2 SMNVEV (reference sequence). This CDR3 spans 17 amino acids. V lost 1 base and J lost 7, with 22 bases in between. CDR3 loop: CASSLLGQGASGGEAFF. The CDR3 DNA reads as TGTGCCAGCAGTTTATTAGGGCAGGGCGCCTCGGGTGGTGAAGCTTTCTTT.

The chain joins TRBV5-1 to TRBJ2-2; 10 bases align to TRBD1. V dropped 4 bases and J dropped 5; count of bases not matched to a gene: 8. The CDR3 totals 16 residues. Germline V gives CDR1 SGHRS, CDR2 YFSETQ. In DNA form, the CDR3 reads TGCGCCAGCAGCCCAGACAGGGGGCAAGGGACCGGGGAGCTGTTTTTT. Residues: CASSPDRGQGTGELFF. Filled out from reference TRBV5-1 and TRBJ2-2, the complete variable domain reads KAGVTQTPRYLIKTRGQQVTLSCSPISGHRSVSWYQQTPGQGLQFLFEYFSETQRNKGNFPGRFSGRQFSNSRSEMNVSTLELGDSALYLCASSPDRGQGTGELFFGEGSRLTVL.

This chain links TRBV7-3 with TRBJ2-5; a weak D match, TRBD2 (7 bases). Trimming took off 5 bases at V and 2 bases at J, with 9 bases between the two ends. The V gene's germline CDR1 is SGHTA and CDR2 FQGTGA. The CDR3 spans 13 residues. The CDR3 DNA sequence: TGTGCCAGCAGCGAGGGGGGGCAAGAGACCCAGTACTTC. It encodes CASSEGGQETQYF.

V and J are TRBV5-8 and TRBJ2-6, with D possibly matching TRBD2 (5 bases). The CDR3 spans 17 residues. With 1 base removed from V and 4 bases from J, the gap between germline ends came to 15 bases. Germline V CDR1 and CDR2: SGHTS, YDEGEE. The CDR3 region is CASSLTDRAGGANVLTF. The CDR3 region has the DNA TGTGCCAGCAGCTTGACCGATAGGGCGGGCGGGGCCAACGTCCTGACTTTC. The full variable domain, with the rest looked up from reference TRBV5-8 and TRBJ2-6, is EAGVTQSPTHLIKTRGQQATLRCSPISGHTSVYWYQQALGLGLQFLLWYDEGEERNRGNFPPRFSGRQFPNYSSELNVNALELEDSALYLCASSLTDRAGGANVLTFGAGSRLTVL.

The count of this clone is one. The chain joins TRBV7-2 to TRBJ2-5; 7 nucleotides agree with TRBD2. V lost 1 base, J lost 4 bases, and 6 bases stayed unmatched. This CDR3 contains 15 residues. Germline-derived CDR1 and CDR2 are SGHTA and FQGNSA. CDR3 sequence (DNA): TGTGCCAGCAGCTTAGTTGGGGGGGTGGGAGAGACCCAGTACTTC. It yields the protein CASSLVGGVGETQYF. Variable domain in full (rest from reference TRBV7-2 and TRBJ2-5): GAGVSQSPSNKVTEKGKDVELRCDPISGHTALYWYRQSLGQGLEFLIYFQGNSAPDKSGLPSDRFSAERTGGSVSTLTIQRTQQEDSAVYLCASSLVGGVGETQYFGPGTRLLVL.

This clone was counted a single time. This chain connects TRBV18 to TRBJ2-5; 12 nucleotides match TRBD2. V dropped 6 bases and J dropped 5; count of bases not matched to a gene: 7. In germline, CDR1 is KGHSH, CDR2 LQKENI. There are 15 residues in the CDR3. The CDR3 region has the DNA TGTGCCAGCTCTCCCCTAGCGGGGGGGCGCGAGACCCAGTACTTC. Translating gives CASSPLAGGRETQYF.

CDR3 nucleotides: TGTGCCAGCAGTCCAGGGTCCGGTGAAGCTTTCTTT. It yields the protein CASSPGSGEAFF. The chain employs TRBV28 and TRBJ1-1; D perhaps matches TRBD1 (5 bases). CDR1 and CDR2 (germline): MDHEN, SYDVKM. Trimming removed 5 bases at V and 7 bases at J, with 11 bases between. The CDR3 consists of 12 residues. Full variable domain (remainder filled in from reference TRBV28 and TRBJ1-1): DVKVTQSSRYLVKRTGEKVFLECVQDMDHENMFWYRQDPGLGLRLIYFSYDVKMKEKGDIPEGYSVSREKKERFSLILESASTNQTSMYLCASSPGSGEAFFGQGTRLTVV.

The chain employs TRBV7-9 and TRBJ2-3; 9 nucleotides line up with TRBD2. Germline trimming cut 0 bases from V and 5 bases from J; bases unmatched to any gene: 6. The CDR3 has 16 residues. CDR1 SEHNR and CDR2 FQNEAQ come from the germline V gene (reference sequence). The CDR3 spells CASSLAIAGAGDTQYF. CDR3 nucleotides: TGTGCCAGCAGCTTAGCAATAGCGGGGGCGGGAGATACGCAGTATTTT. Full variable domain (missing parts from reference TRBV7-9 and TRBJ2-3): DTGVSQNPRHKITKRGQNVTFRCDPISEHNRLYWYRQTLGQGPEFLTYFQNEAQLEKSRLLSDRFSAERPKGSFSTLEIQRTEQGDSAMYLCASSLAIAGAGDTQYFGPGTRLTVL.

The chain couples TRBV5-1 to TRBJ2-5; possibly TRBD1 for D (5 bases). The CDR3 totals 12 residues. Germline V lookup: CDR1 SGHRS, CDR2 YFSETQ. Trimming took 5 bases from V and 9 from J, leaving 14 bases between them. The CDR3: CASRSEQEPQYF. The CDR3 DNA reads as TGCGCCAGCAGAAGCGAACAGGAGCCCCAGTACTTC.

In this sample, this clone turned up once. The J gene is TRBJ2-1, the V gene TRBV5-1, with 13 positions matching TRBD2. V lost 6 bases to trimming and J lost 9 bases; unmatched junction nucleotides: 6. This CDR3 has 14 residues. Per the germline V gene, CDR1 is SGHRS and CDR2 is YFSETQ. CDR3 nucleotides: TGCGCCAGCACCTCGACTAGCGGGGGGCTTGAGCAGTTCTTC. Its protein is CASTSTSGGLEQFF.

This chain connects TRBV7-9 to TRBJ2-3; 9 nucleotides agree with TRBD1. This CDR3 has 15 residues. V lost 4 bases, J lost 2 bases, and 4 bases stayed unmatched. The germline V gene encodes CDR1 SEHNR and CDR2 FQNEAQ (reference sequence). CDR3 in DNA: TGTGCCAGCAGCTACGGACAGGGGATCACAGATACGCAGTATTTT. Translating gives CASSYGQGITDTQYF.

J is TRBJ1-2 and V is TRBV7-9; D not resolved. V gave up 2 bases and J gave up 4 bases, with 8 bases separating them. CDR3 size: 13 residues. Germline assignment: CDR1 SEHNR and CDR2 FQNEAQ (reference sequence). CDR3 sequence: CASSLNGVYGYTF. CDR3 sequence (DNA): TGTGCCAGCAGCTTAAACGGGGTCTATGGCTACACCTTC.

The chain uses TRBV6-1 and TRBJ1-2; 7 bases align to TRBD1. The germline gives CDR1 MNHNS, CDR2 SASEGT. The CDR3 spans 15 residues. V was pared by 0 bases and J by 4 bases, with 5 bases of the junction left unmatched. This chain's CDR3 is CASSEADRDSYGYTF. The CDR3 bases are TGTGCCAGCAGTGAAGCTGACCGGGACAGCTATGGCTACACCTTC.

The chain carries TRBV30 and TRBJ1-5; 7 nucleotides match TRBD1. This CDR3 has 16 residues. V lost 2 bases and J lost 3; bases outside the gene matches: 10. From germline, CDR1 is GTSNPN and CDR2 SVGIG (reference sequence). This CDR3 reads CAWSSRGTVLNQPQHF. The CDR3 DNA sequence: TGTGCCTGGAGTTCCCGGGGGACAGTTCTCAATCAGCCCCAGCATTTT.

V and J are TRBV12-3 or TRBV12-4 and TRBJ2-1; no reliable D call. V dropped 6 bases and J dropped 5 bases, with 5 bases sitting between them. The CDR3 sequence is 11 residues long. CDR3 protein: CASSSHNEQFF. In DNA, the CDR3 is TGTGCCAGCAGCTCTCACAATGAGCAGTTCTTC.

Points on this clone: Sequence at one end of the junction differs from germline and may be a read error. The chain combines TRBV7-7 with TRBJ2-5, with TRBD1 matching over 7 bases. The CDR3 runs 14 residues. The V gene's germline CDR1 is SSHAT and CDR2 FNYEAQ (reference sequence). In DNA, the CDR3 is TGTGCTAGCAGCCGGGACAGCACCCAAGAGACCCAGTACTTC. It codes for CASSRDSTQETQYF.

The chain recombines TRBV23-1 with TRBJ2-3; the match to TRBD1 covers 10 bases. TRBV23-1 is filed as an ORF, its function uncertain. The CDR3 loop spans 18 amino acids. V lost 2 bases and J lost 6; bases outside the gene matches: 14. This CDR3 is CASSQRSFGTGVGDTQYF. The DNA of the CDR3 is TGCGCCAGCAGTCAAAGAAGCTTCGGGACAGGGGTAGGCGATACGCAGTATTTT.

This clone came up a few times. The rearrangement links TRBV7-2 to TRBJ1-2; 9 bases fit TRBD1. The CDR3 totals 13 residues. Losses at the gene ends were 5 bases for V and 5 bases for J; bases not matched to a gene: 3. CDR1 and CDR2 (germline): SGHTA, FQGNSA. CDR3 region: CASSRDREYGYTF. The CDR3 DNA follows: TGTGCCAGCAGCCGGGACAGGGAGTATGGCTACACCTTC. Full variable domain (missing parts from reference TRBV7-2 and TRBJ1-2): GAGVSQSPSNKVTEKGKDVELRCDPISGHTALYWYRQSLGQGLEFLIYFQGNSAPDKSGLPSDRFSAERTGGSVSTLTIQRTQQEDSAVYLCASSRDREYGYTFGSGTRLTVV.

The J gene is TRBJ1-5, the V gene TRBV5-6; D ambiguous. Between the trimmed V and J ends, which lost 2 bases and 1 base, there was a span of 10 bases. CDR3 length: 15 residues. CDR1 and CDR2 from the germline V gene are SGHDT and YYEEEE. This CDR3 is CASSFGDRSNQPQHF. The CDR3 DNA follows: TGTGCCAGCAGCTTCGGGGATAGGAGCAATCAGCCCCAGCATTTT. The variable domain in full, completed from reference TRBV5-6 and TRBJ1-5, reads DAGVTQSPTHLIKTRGQQVTLRCSPKSGHDTVSWYQQALGQGPQFIFQYYEEEERQRGNFPDRFSGHQFPNYSSELNVNALLLGDSALYLCASSFGDRSNQPQHFGDGTRLSIL.